Following are 5 T cell receptor beta chains from one sample sequenced in a study of response to subunit inactivated influenza vaccine. MiXCR, applied by TCRdb to the RT-PCR reads, yields one record per CDR3 protein. The repertoire holds around 480,000 distinct CDR3 sequences, with 16% as singletons. This material consisted of CD4+ T cells sorted from PBMCs, taken less than 25 months after vaccination. These receptors were collected from a man in his fifties or sixties who received an inactivated influenza vaccine.

This clonotype came up a few times. The chain links TRBV5-1 to TRBJ1-4; 8 bases are a match to TRBD1. CDR3 length: 15 amino acids. The ends lost 3 bases at V and 3 bases at J; junction bases unmatched: 4. The germline gives CDR1 SGHRS, CDR2 YFSETQ. This CDR3 is CASSSQGGPNEKLFF. In DNA, the CDR3 is TGCGCCAGCAGCTCACAGGGGGGACCTAATGAAAAACTGTTTTTT. Drawing the rest from reference TRBV5-1 and TRBJ1-4, the complete variable domain is KAGVTQTPRYLIKTRGQQVTLSCSPISGHRSVSWYQQTPGQGLQFLFEYFSETQRNKGNFPGRFSGRQFSNSRSEMNVSTLELGDSALYLCASSSQGGPNEKLFFGSGTQLSVL.

The sample holds a few counts of this clonotype. The gene calls are TRBV29-1 and TRBJ1-1; no clear D. V lost 4 bases, J lost 1 base, and 13 bases lay in between. This CDR3 spans 14 amino acids. The germline V gene has CDR1 SQVTM and CDR2 ANQGSEA. The CDR3 region has the DNA TGCAGCGTTGGGCCCCAATTGAGGAACACTGAAGCTTTCTTT. Residues: CSVGPQLRNTEAFF.

This clonotype was counted between two and nine times. V usage is TRBV20-1 and J usage is TRBJ1-4, with unresolved D. Trimming removed 0 bases at V and 0 bases at J, with 11 bases between. Germline-derived CDR1 and CDR2 are DFQATT and SNEGSKA (reference sequence). This CDR3 comprises 16 residues. CDR3 loop: CSARDMEAATNEKLFF. DNA for the CDR3: TGCAGTGCTAGAGATATGGAAGCCGCAACTAATGAAAAACTGTTTTTT.

The sample holds a few counts of this clonotype. This chain connects TRBV20-1 to TRBJ1-4, with 10 positions matching TRBD1. In germline, CDR1 is DFQATT, CDR2 SNEGSKA (reference sequence). The CDR3 runs 15 residues. Germline trimming cut 7 bases from V and 7 bases from J; bases unmatched to any gene: 12. CDR3 sequence (DNA): TGCAGTGTCCGAAGGACAGGGGGTCAGGGTGAAAAACTGTTTTTT. Protein: CSVRRTGGQGEKLFF.

This clonotype appeared many times. The chain's CDR3 is CASLRPGQGANEQYF. CDR3 DNA sequence: TGTGCCAGCCTTCGACCGGGACAGGGGGCGAACGAGCAGTACTTC. The rearrangement links TRBV2 to TRBJ2-7; 12 bases are a match to TRBD1. The CDR3 has 15 amino acids. Germline CDR1 and CDR2: SNHLY and FYNNEI. J lost 5 bases, V lost 8 bases, and 10 bases had no gene match. The whole variable domain, filled in from reference TRBV2 and TRBJ2-7, reads EPEVTQTPSHQVTQMGQEVILRCVPISNHLYFYWYRQILGQKVEFLVSFYNNEISEKSEIFDDQFSVERPDGSNFTLKIRSTKLEDSAMYFCASLRPGQGANEQYFGPGTRLTVT.